This T cell receptor (beta chain) was sequenced during a study of T cells after yellow fever vaccination. Trimming left V 5 bases short and J 1 base short, with 17 bases between. The CDR3 length is 16 residues. CDR1 is SEHNR and CDR2 is FQNEAQ in the germline V gene (reference sequence). This clonotype was observed a handful of times. One entry per CDR3 protein, called by TCRdb with MiXCR from the 5' RACE reads. The sample consists of approximately 150,000 distinct CDR3 sequences, approximately 10% of them appearing once. The rearrangement uses TRBV7-9 and TRBJ1-2; no clear D gene. The sequences come from CD8+ T cells sorted from PBMCs, collected 45 days after the yellow fever booster vaccination. The TCR originated in a man aged 18 to 29 who received the YFV17D yellow fever vaccine. The chain's CDR3 is CASSPEGILNNYGYTF. CDR3 sequence (DNA): TGTGCCAGCAGCCCGGAGGGCATCCTCAATAACTATGGCTACACCTTC.